There are many counts of the clone carrying this TCR beta chain. Its antigen is as yet unknown. This sample is part of a study of metastatic and nonmetastatic thyroid tumors. Study-wide background: From malignant and benign thyroid patients, repertoires in blood and in tumor or nodule tissue were compared.

In the source study's methods: Between-group CDR3 differences, defined by clinicopathological status, yielded a distant-metastasis classifier for papillary thyroid cancer. TCRdb re-called clones from the PCR reads using MiXCR. The authors' filters were not applied to this entry. The profile shows roughly 59,000 clones, about 16% of them singletons. This CDR3 is built from 15 residues. Germline values: CDR1 LGHNA, CDR2 YSLEER. J gave up 5 bases and V 3 bases, and 7 bases lay outside the gene matches. No patient received treatment before thyroid surgery. General study points: As reported, TCR beta diversity in blood and tumor was significantly higher in malignant thyroid tumors than in benign nodules.

This receptor was obtained from a male donor with papillary thyroid cancer or a benign thyroid nodule (not recorded which). Some clones in this sample may be carry-over from other donors' samples. Specimen: blood. The rearrangement joins TRBV4-3 to TRBJ2-5; 9 bases line up with TRBD1. As DNA, the CDR3 is TGCGCCAGCAGCCAGAAACAGGGGGCCGCTGAGACCCAGTACTTC. Its protein is CASSQKQGAAETQYF.